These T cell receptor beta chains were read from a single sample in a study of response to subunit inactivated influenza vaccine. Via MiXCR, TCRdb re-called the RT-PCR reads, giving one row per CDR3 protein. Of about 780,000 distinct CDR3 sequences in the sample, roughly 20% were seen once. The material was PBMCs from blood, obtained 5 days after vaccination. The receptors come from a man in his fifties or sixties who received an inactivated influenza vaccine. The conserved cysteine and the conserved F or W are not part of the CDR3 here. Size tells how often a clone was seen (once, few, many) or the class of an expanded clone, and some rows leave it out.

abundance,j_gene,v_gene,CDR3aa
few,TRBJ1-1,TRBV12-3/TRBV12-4,ASSPRIDTEAF
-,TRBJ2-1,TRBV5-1,ASSLSLTSGFSTSEQF
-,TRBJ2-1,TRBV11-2,ASSFGTGGHEQF
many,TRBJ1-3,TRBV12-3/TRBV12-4,ASTPGGVVGNTIY
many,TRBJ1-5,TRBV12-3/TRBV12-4,ASSLQWGSNQPQH
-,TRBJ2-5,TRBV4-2,ASSPREAEGVETQY
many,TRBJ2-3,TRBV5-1,ASSLGTSGPITDTQY
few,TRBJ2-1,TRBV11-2,ASSLDQGEDLAISYNEQF
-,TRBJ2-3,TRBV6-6,ASTKDRGYTQY
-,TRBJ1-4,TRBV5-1,ASSPGGSINEKLF
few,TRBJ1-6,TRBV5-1,ASSPGTGVLSPLH
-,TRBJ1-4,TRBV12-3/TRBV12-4,ASSLSAGYGSEKLF
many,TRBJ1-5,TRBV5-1,ASSLAGQSNQPQH
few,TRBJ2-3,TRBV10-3,AISESVPTDTQY
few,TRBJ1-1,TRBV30,AWSRTGSEAF
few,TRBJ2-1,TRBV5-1,ASSLDGSAV
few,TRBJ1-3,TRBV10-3,AISMGQGASGNTIY
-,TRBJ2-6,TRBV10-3,AISGTGRAGANVLT
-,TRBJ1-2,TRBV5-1,ASSRDREDGYT
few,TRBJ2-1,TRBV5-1,ASSLAVSGRGNEQF
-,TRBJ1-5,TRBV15,ATSYREGQPQH
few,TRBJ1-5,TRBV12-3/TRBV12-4,ASRWDGQPQH
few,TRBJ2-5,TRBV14,ASSISGRVQETQY
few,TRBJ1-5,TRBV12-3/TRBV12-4,ASVGPGRGNQPQH
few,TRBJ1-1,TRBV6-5,ASSYSTVRRTEAF
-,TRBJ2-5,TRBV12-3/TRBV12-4,ASSYVTGRQETQY
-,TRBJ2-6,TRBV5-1,ASSLELQGNVLT